One sample yielded the 30 T cell receptor beta chains listed below, sequenced in a study of cytomegalovirus exposure and HLA in healthy donors. Data came from immunoSEQ multiplex PCR; TCRdb stores just in-frame clones and leaves some out. The table records around 140,000 clones, approximately 88% of them present only once. Source material: PBMCs. The source is a man younger than 35 in good health and CMV-seropositive.

The genes are TRBV9 and TRBJ2-2; 8 nucleotides align to TRBD1. The CDR3 extends over 17 amino acids. Losses at the gene ends were 1 base for V and 0 bases for J; bases not matched to a gene: 5. Germline V gene sequence: CDR1 SGDLS, CDR2 YYNGEE. The CDR3: CASSVTGTGPNTGELFF. The CDR3 DNA sequence: TGTGCCAGCAGCGTAACCGGGACAGGACCGAACACCGGGGAGCTGTTTTTT.

The chain joins TRBV14 to TRBJ1-1, with D uncertain. Germline CDR1 SGHDN, CDR2 FVKESK. Trimming took 1 base from V and 6 from J, leaving 15 bases between them. This CDR3 region has 15 residues. As DNA, the CDR3 is TGTGCCAGCAGCCAAGCAATAGGCGGGAGGGCTGAAGCTTTCTTT. This translates into CASSQAIGGRAEAFF.

The V gene is TRBV5-8, the J gene TRBJ1-5, with 7 bases that match TRBD1. Trimming at V came to 4 bases and at J to 3 bases, leaving 7 bases not matched to a gene. CDR1 SGHTS and CDR2 YDEGEE come from the germline V gene. The CDR3 totals 15 residues. The CDR3 nucleotides read TGTGCCAGCAGCCCCCACAGGGGCCTCAATCAGCCCCAGCATTTT. Its translation: CASSPHRGLNQPQHF.

This chain connects TRBV6-1 to TRBJ1-5; a possible D gene is TRBD1 (5 bases). The germline V gene has CDR1 MNHNS and CDR2 SASEGT. The CDR3 extends over 16 amino acids. V was shortened by 3 bases and J by 3 bases, with 15 bases between the two germline ends. The CDR3 coding sequence is TGTGCCAGCAGTGAGCTTGGCAGGGCCTTCAATCAGCCCCAGCATTTT. It specifies CASSELGRAFNQPQHF.

This clone was seen once. The gene calls are TRBV19 and TRBJ2-2; D is possibly TRBD1 (5 bases). Trimming took off 10 bases at V and 5 bases at J, with 14 bases between the two ends. This CDR3 comprises 13 residues. Germline V lookup: CDR1 LNHDA, CDR2 SQIVND (reference sequence). DNA of the CDR3: TGTGCCACGGCACCGCAGGGTACCGGGGAGCTGTTTTTT. Protein: CATAPQGTGELFF.

CDR3 sequence: CASSLGVDYGYTF. CDR3 in DNA: TGCGCCAGCAGCTTGGGAGTGGACTATGGCTACACCTTC. The genes are TRBV5-1 and TRBJ1-2; D is unclear. The V and J ends lost 0 bases and 3 bases respectively, with 6 bases between them. CDR3 size: 13 residues. Germline V gene data show CDR1 as SGHRS and CDR2 as YFSETQ.

CDR3 nucleotides: TGTGCCAGCAGTTTCCGCAGTCCGAAGAATCAGCCCCAGCATTTT. It specifies CASSFRSPKNQPQHF. This sequence joins TRBV6-5 and TRBJ1-5, with D uncertain. The germline CDR1 and CDR2 sequences are MNHEY and SVGAGI. CDR3 length equals 15 residues. With 4 bases removed from V and 4 bases from J, the gap between germline ends came to 14 bases.

V is TRBV27 and J is TRBJ1-1; D uncertain. Per the germline V gene, CDR1 is MNHEY and CDR2 is SMNVEV (reference sequence). The V end was cut by 2 bases, the J end by 0 bases, with 13 bases between. The CDR3 totals 16 residues. The DNA for the CDR3 is TGTGCCAGCAGTTTAAAGGTTGGGCTAATGAACACTGAAGCTTTCTTT. It encodes CASSLKVGLMNTEAFF.

V usage is TRBV19 and J usage is TRBJ2-7; 13 bases line up with TRBD2. The V and J ends lost 4 bases and 1 base, in that order; junction bases with no gene match: 16. This CDR3 spans 20 amino acids. CDR1 LNHDA and CDR2 SQIVND come from the germline V gene (reference sequence). The chain's CDR3 is CASSTESPGTSGTISYEQYF. CDR3 sequence (DNA): TGTGCCAGTAGTACCGAAAGTCCCGGGACTAGCGGGACTATATCCTACGAGCAGTACTTC.

This chain connects TRBV7-2 to TRBJ2-1, with TRBD2 matching 8 bases. The CDR3 has 16 residues. V dropped 3 bases and J dropped 8; count of bases not matched to a gene: 12. The germline CDR1 and CDR2 sequences are SGHTA and FQGNSA. The CDR3, as DNA: TGTGCCAGCAGCTTTACCCCCTGGACTAGCATGGATGAGCAGTTCTTC. As protein: CASSFTPWTSMDEQFF.

This chain connects TRBV10-3 to TRBJ2-2, with TRBD1 matching 7 bases. In germline, CDR1 is ENHRY, CDR2 SYGVKD. Losses at the gene ends were 7 bases for V and 0 bases for J; bases not matched to a gene: 5. The CDR3 has 15 amino acids. In DNA, the CDR3 is TGTGCCATCACCGACAGGGTATCGAACACCGGGGAGCTGTTTTTT. As protein: CAITDRVSNTGELFF.

The chain recombines TRBV27 with TRBJ2-7, with TRBD1 identical over 9 bases. This CDR3 comprises 16 residues. From germline, CDR1 is MNHEY and CDR2 SMNVEV (reference sequence). Losses at the gene ends were 4 bases for V and 0 bases for J; bases not matched to a gene: 7. The CDR3 reads CASSWDRALFSYEQYF. The CDR3, as DNA: TGTGCCAGCAGTTGGGACAGGGCCCTTTTCTCCTACGAGCAGTACTTC.

The chain recombines TRBV7-2 with TRBJ1-1; D may be TRBD1 (5 bases). Germline assignment: CDR1 SGHTA and CDR2 FQGNSA. The ends were cut back, 5 bases at V and 2 bases at J, with 12 bases in the middle. CDR3 size: 14 residues. The CDR3 region has the DNA TGTGCCAGCAGCCCCCGGACACCAAACACTGAAGCTTTCTTT. Protein sequence: CASSPRTPNTEAFF.

The V call is TRBV6-1, the J call TRBJ1-2, with D hard to call. This CDR3 region has 14 residues. Trimming removed 6 bases at V and 6 bases at J, with 17 bases between. Germline lookup yields CDR1 MNHNS and CDR2 SASEGT. CDR3 residues: CASRRGGGRDGYTF. The CDR3 DNA follows: TGTGCCAGCAGGCGAGGAGGCGGTCGTGATGGCTACACCTTC.

This chain links TRBV25-1 with TRBJ1-3; D gene uncertain. CDR1 is MGHDK, CDR2 SYGVNS, per germline. The ends were cut back, 5 bases at V and 4 bases at J, with 3 bases in the middle. There are 11 residues in the CDR3. This CDR3 reads CASSIGNTIYF. For the CDR3, the DNA is TGTGCCAGCAGTATAGGAAACACCATATATTTT.

The chain links TRBV11-2 to TRBJ1-2; D call uncertain. From germline, CDR1 is SGHAT and CDR2 FQNNGV. This CDR3 has 14 residues. V was pared by 5 bases and J by 10 bases, with 20 bases between. The CDR3: CASSRGSEPMVYTF. The CDR3 nucleotides read TGTGCCAGCAGCCGGGGATCGGAGCCCATGGTCTACACCTTC.

The rearrangement joins TRBV19 to TRBJ1-5; maybe TRBD1 (6 bases). CDR1 is LNHDA, CDR2 SQIVND, per germline (reference sequence). V was clipped by 5 bases and J by 7 bases, with 12 bases between them. The length of the CDR3 is 13 residues. The CDR3 reads CASSATGRQPQHF. In nucleotides, the CDR3 is TGTGCCAGTAGTGCGACAGGAAGGCAGCCCCAGCATTTT.

The V and J genes are TRBV28 and TRBJ1-2; no clear D gene. Trimming removed 6 bases from V and 2 bases from J, with 16 bases in between. Germline CDR1 and CDR2: MDHEN and SYDVKM. The CDR3 contains 15 residues. CDR3 in DNA: TGTGCCAGCAGCCGAAGAGGCGGGTTAAACTATGGCTACACCTTC. Its translation is CASSRRGGLNYGYTF.

V usage is TRBV7-9 and J usage is TRBJ2-1; 11 bases map to TRBD2. The J segment lost 2 bases and the V segment lost 2 bases, leaving 2 bases of the junction unmatched. The CDR3 length is 16 residues. Germline loops: CDR1 SEHNR, CDR2 FQNEAQ (reference sequence). CDR3 nucleotides: TGTGCCAGCAGCTTAATAGCGGGAGGGCCCTACAATGAGCAGTTCTTC. The encoded protein is CASSLIAGGPYNEQFF.

This chain links TRBV28 with TRBJ1-1; tentatively, D is TRBD1 (6 bases). This CDR3 region has 15 residues. Per germline, CDR1 MDHEN and CDR2 SYDVKM. Trimming pared 5 bases from V and 4 bases from J, leaving 17 bases between. The CDR3 DNA is TGTGCCAGCAGTAACTACAGGGTATTGGGCACTGAAGCTTTCTTT. Residues: CASSNYRVLGTEAFF.

DNA of the CDR3: TGCGCCAGCAGCTTTTTAGGGAGCACCGGGGAGCTGTTTTTT. Translation gives CASSFLGSTGELFF. This chain links TRBV5-1 with TRBJ2-2; a weak D match, TRBD2 (5 bases). Germline values: CDR1 SGHRS, CDR2 YFSETQ. The CDR3 is 14 residues long. V lost 2 bases to trimming and J lost 4 bases, with 9 bases between them.

This chain uses TRBV5-4 with TRBJ2-3; TRBD2 aligns across 11 bases. V shed 3 bases and J 2 bases; nucleotides not matched to a gene: 11. The V gene's germline CDR1 is SGHNT and CDR2 YYREEE (reference sequence). This CDR3 region has 18 residues. The CDR3 nucleotides read TGTGCCAGCAGCTCCGGGACTAGCGGAGGAATCGCCACAGATACGCAGTATTTT. It yields the protein CASSSGTSGGIATDTQYF. Supplemented by reference TRBV5-4 and TRBJ2-3, the full variable domain reads ETGVTQSPTHLIKTRGQQVTLRCSSQSGHNTVSWYQQALGQGPQFIFQYYREEENGRGNFPPRFSGLQFPNYSSELNVNALELDDSALYLCASSSGTSGGIATDTQYFGPGTRLTVL.

CDR3 DNA sequence: TGTGCCAGCAGTTATGAGGGCGAGCAGTACTTC. It yields the protein CASSYEGEQYF. The chain recombines TRBV6-5 with TRBJ2-7; D is perhaps TRBD2 (5 bases). V lost 3 bases and J lost 6, with 6 bases in between. This CDR3 comprises 11 residues. CDR1 MNHEY and CDR2 SVGAGI come from the germline V gene.

This chain joins TRBV30 and TRBJ1-3, with 7 bases that match TRBD1. Trimming removed 0 bases from V and 4 bases from J; junction bases left unmatched: 6. The CDR3 consists of 15 residues. Germline V gene lookup returns CDR1 GTSNPN and CDR2 SVGIG (reference sequence). The CDR3 DNA sequence: TGTGCCTGGAGTGTCTTGACAGGGATGGGAAACACCATATATTTT. Translating gives CAWSVLTGMGNTIYF.

The chain uses TRBV4-1 and TRBJ1-1; D is perhaps TRBD1 (5 bases). The CDR3 consists of 15 residues. Germline assignment: CDR1 MGHRA and CDR2 YSYEKL. The V gene lost 6 bases and the J gene lost 7 bases, with 21 bases spanning the gap. The CDR3 region has the DNA TGCGCCAGCAGGGGGCAGGACACCCTGGGGGGTGAAGCTTTCTTT. Its translation is CASRGQDTLGGEAFF.

The chain recombines TRBV5-8 with TRBJ2-7; 8 bases match TRBD1. The CDR3 totals 13 residues. Germline values: CDR1 SGHTS, CDR2 YDEGEE. The V segment lost 5 bases and the J segment 3 bases; nucleotides outside the gene matches: 4. In DNA, the CDR3 is TGTGCCAGCAGTAGGACAGGGAGCTACGAGCAGTACTTC. Protein sequence: CASSRTGSYEQYF.

The chain has TRBV27 and TRBJ2-3, with D perhaps matching TRBD1 (6 bases). Germline assignment: CDR1 MNHEY and CDR2 SMNVEV (reference sequence). V gave up 5 bases and J gave up 0 bases, with 30 bases separating them. The CDR3 is made up of 21 amino acids. CDR3 in amino acids: CASSRESAGTKSDTSTDTQYF. The CDR3, as DNA: TGTGCCAGCAGTCGAGAGAGTGCCGGGACAAAATCAGACACTAGCACAGATACGCAGTATTTT.

The rearrangement joins TRBV27 to TRBJ1-2; weak D call: TRBD1 (5 bases). The V end lost 3 bases, the J end lost 4 bases, and 12 bases lay between the germline ends. CDR1 is MNHEY, CDR2 SMNVEV, per germline (reference sequence). The CDR3 covers 14 residues. The CDR3 reads CASSFGGARYGYTF. In nucleotides, the CDR3 is TGTGCCAGCAGTTTCGGAGGGGCCCGCTATGGCTACACCTTC.

The rearrangement links TRBV2 to TRBJ2-7, with a possible D match to TRBD2 (6 bases). The V and J ends lost 8 bases and 5 bases respectively, with 19 bases between them. Germline CDR1 reads SNHLY; CDR2 reads FYNNEI. CDR3 length equals 14 residues. In DNA form, the CDR3 reads TGTGCCAGCCTTCGGAGGGGTCTTAACGACGAGCAGTACTTC. Translating it yields CASLRRGLNDEQYF.

This chain joins TRBV6-7 and TRBJ1-5; possible D gene TRBD1, 5 bases. TRBV6-7 is classed as an ORF, of uncertain function. V was pared by 5 bases and J by 4 bases, with 12 bases between. The CDR3 has 14 residues. CDR3 in DNA: TGTGCCAGCAGTCGTGCGGACACTAATCAGCCCCAGCATTTT. It specifies CASSRADTNQPQHF.